The next 6 T cell receptor beta chains were all read from a single sample in a study of blood T cells in healthy people across ages. A J-beta primer mix and a sample-barcoded 5' primer were used in a second PCR of roughly 6 to 12 cycles. TCRdb itself ran the 5' RACE reads through MiXCR, one entry per CDR3 protein. The repertoire holds some 800,000 distinct CDR3 sequences, with approximately 48% as singletons. The sequencing sample was made of blood. The source of these receptors is a man aged 60 to 75 in good health.

This chain connects TRBV10-3 to TRBJ1-1; 9 positions agree with TRBD1. CDR1 ENHRY and CDR2 SYGVKD come from the germline V gene. CDR3 length equals 15 residues. Trimming removed 9 bases from V and 0 bases from J; junction bases left unmatched: 8. CDR3 sequence (DNA): TGTGCCATTCCGGGACAGGGAAAGATGAACACTGAAGCTTTCTTT. Translation gives CAIPGQGKMNTEAFF.

The chain couples TRBV27 to TRBJ2-7, with 8 positions matching TRBD2. Trimming took 5 bases from V and 6 from J; bases not matched to a gene: 12. The CDR3 runs 15 residues. CDR1 is MNHEY, CDR2 SMNVEV, per germline (reference sequence). The DNA for the CDR3 is TGTGCCAGCAGTCCGTTAAAAAGCGGGGGTACCGAGCAGTACTTC. Its translation is CASSPLKSGGTEQYF.

CDR3 coding DNA: TGTGCCAGCAGCTTAGATAGGGGCAGGCACGGTGAAAAACTGTTTTTT. Its translation: CASSLDRGRHGEKLFF. The genes are TRBV7-9 and TRBJ1-4; D is perhaps TRBD1 (5 bases). The CDR3 has 16 residues. V gave up 1 base and J gave up 7 bases, with 16 bases separating them. The germline CDR1 and CDR2 sequences are SEHNR and FQNEAQ (reference sequence).

This clonotype was counted between two and nine times. The V gene is TRBV29-1, the J gene TRBJ2-7; possibly TRBD1 for D (5 bases). V lost 4 bases and J 0 bases, leaving 7 bases between the germline ends. The CDR3 runs 12 residues. Germline lookup yields CDR1 SQVTM and CDR2 ANQGSEA. Here the CDR3 DNA reads TGCAGCGTTGCCAGGGACTCCTACGAGCAGTACTTC. This codes for CSVARDSYEQYF.

A word on this clonotype: A much larger clone differs by one base, so this may be a read error. The V call is TRBV9, the J call TRBJ2-1; 12 bases are a match to TRBD2. Near its end, the DNA agrees better with TRBJ2-7, so the J call may be wrong. CDR1 and CDR2 from the germline V gene are SGDLS and YYNGEE. The CDR3 has 18 amino acids. The CDR3 here is CASSGSPTSGGYYNEQYF. Written as DNA, the CDR3 is TGTGCCAGCAGCGGATCCCCGACTAGCGGGGGATATTACAATGAGCAGTACTTC.

The chain is built from TRBV10-1 and TRBJ1-1; D is unclear. V gave up 4 bases and J gave up 7 bases, with 7 bases separating them. The CDR3 contains 11 residues. Germline V gene sequence: CDR1 WNHNN, CDR2 SYGVQD (reference sequence). The CDR3 nucleotides are TGCGCCAGCAGTGGGTATGGTGAAGCTTTCTTT. As protein: CASSGYGEAFF.